This TCR beta chain was captured by sequencing in a study of blood T cell repertoires in COVID-19 (dated by TCRdb to 2020 to 2021). At the level of the whole study: Collaborator samples came from the United States, Italy and Spain and covered acute and convalescent phases of COVID-19. A de-identified subject ID, COVID-19 status, age in years and sex were almost always included in the sample metadata. Where available, HLA class I and class II types were obtained from metadata supplied by the sample provider rather than from assay-based typing. A freely available public database, intended as a resource for researchers studying the immune response to SARS-CoV-2, is where the repertoires were released. The samples were drawn from two sources: the first 160 participants of the ongoing ImmuneRACE study, and 1,000 to 1,500 subjects contributed by 6 global collaborators. Subjects who had been exposed to COVID-19, were actively infected with it, or had recovered from it provided the deeply sampled blood TCRbeta repertoires that made up the dataset. The material from the prospective study consisted of cDNA or gDNA derived from T cells, B-cell-depleted T cells, or PBMCs. General study outcomes and caveats: The quantity of clinical and demographic metadata differed by source and by participant and was supplied without curation.

TCRbeta CDR3 regions were amplified from genomic DNA by means of the immunoSEQ Assay, a bias-controlled multiplex PCR. Per the authors' processing: Within the assay, amplification of reference gene primers was used to estimate how many nucleated cells each sample contained. To quantify the absolute abundance of each unique TCRbeta CDR3 rearrangement, sequence reads were collapsed and filtered. For each sample, productive Simpson clonality was calculated as the square root of Simpson's diversity index across productive rearrangements. Not all clones reach the TCRdb copy of this immuneACCESS table, which keeps in-frame sequences only. Checked studies attribute under half of the gap to unresolved V genes and leave the rest unexplained. V, J and clone size are those of that table, while D and trimming were read from the DNA. This sample has 300,000 to 400,000 clones in its table, and approximately 91% of those were observed once. About 7% of the sample goes to the ten largest clones.

One collaborating source in Seattle enrolled patients during active infection and followed them longitudinally through the course of disease. Each collaborating institution followed its own protocols to collect whole blood in K2EDTA tubes. For TCRbeta analysis, collaborators shipped samples in one of three forms: frozen whole blood, isolated PBMCs, or DNA extracted from either of those sample types. Sequences MNHEY (CDR1) and SMNVEV (CDR2) are obtained from the germline V gene (reference sequence). The CDR3 sequence holds 15 residues, the cysteine and phenylalanine included. The kept DNA is CDR3 alone, 45 bases in frame from the first base. V lost 3 bases and J lost 5 bases; the stretch between them is 14 bases long. As to this clone: Its antigen remains unidentified. Base quality data are lacking; no much larger clone is found one base away.

The rearrangement joined TRBV27 to TRBJ1-5, and perhaps TRBD1 as D gene, on 5 matching bases. The material sequenced was peripheral blood. This clonotype originated in a woman between 65 and 79 years old with COVID-19, enrolled during active disease. The DNA sequence follows: TGTGCCAGCAGTTTGCAGGGTCCCCTTTATCAGCCCCAGCATTTT. This gives the protein CASSLQGPLYQPQHF.